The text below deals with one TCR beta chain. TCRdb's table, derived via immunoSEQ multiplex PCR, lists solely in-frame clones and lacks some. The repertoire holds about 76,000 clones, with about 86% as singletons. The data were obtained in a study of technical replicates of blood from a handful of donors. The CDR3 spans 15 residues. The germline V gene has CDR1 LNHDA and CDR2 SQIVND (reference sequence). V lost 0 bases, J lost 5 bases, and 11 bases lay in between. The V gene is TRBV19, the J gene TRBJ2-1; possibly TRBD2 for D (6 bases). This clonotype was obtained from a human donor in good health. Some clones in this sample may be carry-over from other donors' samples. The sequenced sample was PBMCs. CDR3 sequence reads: CASSIDLWGDNEQFF. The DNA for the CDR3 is TGTGCCAGTAGTATAGATCTTTGGGGGGACAATGAGCAGTTCTTC. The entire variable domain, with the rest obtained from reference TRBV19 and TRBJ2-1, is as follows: DGGITQSPKYLFRKEGQNVTLSCEQNLNHDAMYWYRQDPGQGLRLIYYSQIVNDFQKGDIAEGYSVSREKKESFPLTVTSAQKNPTAFYLCASSIDLWGDNEQFFGPGTRLTVL.